The 2 T cell receptor beta chains presented below share a single source sample, sequenced in a study of blood T cell repertoires in COVID-19. Here immunoSEQ multiplex PCR was the method, and the copy in TCRdb shows in-frame clones only, minus some. The table has under 350,000 clones, approximately 86% seen once. What was sequenced was peripheral blood. All receptors derive from a man between 65 and 85 years old with acute or convalescent COVID-19.

The chain is built from TRBV5-5 and TRBJ2-3; D possibly corresponds to TRBD2 (6 bases). The germline V and J ends were trimmed by 0 bases and 1 base, with 12 bases remaining between them. The CDR3 loop spans 16 amino acids. Germline values: CDR1 SGHKS, CDR2 YYEKEE (reference sequence). The CDR3 is CASSLGGVSGTDTQYF. The CDR3 DNA is TGTGCCAGCAGCTTGGGGGGGGTATCTGGCACAGATACGCAGTATTTT.

The chain recombines TRBV24-1 with TRBJ1-3, with 8 bases fitting TRBD1. The ends lost 4 bases at V and 4 bases at J; junction bases unmatched: 5. CDR1 and CDR2 from the germline V gene are KGHDR and SFDVKD. The CDR3 covers 15 residues. The CDR3 here is CATSDPRGPGNTIYF. The CDR3 DNA reads as TGTGCCACCAGTGACCCCAGGGGGCCAGGAAACACCATATATTTT.